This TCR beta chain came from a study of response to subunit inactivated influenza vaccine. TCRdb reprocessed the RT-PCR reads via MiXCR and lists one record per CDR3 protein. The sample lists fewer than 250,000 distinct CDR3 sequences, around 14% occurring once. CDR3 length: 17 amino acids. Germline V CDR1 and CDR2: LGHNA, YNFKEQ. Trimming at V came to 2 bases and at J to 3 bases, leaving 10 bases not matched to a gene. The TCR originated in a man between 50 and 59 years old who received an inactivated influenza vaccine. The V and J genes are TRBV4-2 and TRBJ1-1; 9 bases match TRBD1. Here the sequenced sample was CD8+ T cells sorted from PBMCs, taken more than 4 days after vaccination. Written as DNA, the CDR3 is TGTGCCAGCAGCCAATCCGGGACAGGGATGAGGGACACTGAAGCTTTCTTT. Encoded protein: CASSQSGTGMRDTEAFF.